A selection of T cell receptor beta chains follows, all from one sample in a study of T cells in Graves' hyperthyroidism and ophthalmopathy. TCRdb fed the multiplex PCR reads into MiXCR, producing one record per CDR3 protein. The sample consists of a few hundred thousand distinct CDR3 sequences, 25% of them appearing once. Sequenced material: blood. These receptor sequences come from a man aged 50-60 years with Graves' hyperthyroidism. Both conserved end residues are part of each CDR3. The D gene is left open where the match is weak. Size is stated for part of the rows, as once, few or many counts, or as a class when the clone is expanded.

d_call | clone_size | j_call | v_call | cdr3_nt | cdr3_aa
TRBD1 | . | TRBJ1-1 | TRBV27 | TGTGCCAGCCTTAGAAGTGGGACAGTGAACACTGAAGCTTTCTTT | CASLRSGTVNTEAFF
. | many | TRBJ2-7 | TRBV20-1 | TGCAGTGCTACGTCGGGGTTGGGGGAGAGCTCCTACGAGCAGTACTTC | CSATSGLGESSYEQYF
. | many | TRBJ2-3 | TRBV6-1 | TGTGCCAGCAGTGATGAGGGGGATGGTAGTACAGATACGCAGTATTTT | CASSDEGDGSTDTQYF
TRBD2 | . | TRBJ2-7 | TRBV5-1 | TGCGCCAGCAGCGTGAGCGGGGACGAGCAGTACTTC | CASSVSGDEQYF
. | many | TRBJ2-7 | TRBV2 | TGTGCCTCTAGGCCCGCCGGGGGATCGGGCGAGCAGTACTTC | CASRPAGGSGEQYF
. | . | TRBJ2-2 | TRBV3-1 | TGTGCCAGCAGCCCCCCCTTGGGGGCGCCGAACACCGGGGAGCTGTTTTTT | CASSPPLGAPNTGELFF
. | few | TRBJ1-4 | TRBV20-1 | TGCAGTGCTAGTCAGGGCAATGAAAAACTGTTTTTT | CSASQGNEKLFF
. | . | TRBJ2-5 | TRBV6-4 | TGTGCCAGCAGTCGACATGAGACCCAGTACTTC | CASSRHETQYF
TRBD2 | few | TRBJ2-5 | TRBV20-1 | TGCAGTGCTGGACTAGCGGGAGGGCTTCGGGAGACCCAGTACTTC | CSAGLAGGLRETQYF
. | . | TRBJ2-7 | TRBV12-3/TRBV12-4 | TGTGCCAGCAGTCGTTTCCACGAGCAGTACTTC | CASSRFHEQYF
. | many | TRBJ1-2 | TRBV7-2 | TGTGCCAGCAGCTTGATCTCCGGGGCCGACGGCTACACCTTC | CASSLISGADGYTF
TRBD2 | . | TRBJ2-1 | TRBV7-9 | TGTGCCATAGGTCGACTAGCGGATTCCTACAATGAGCAGTTCTTC | CAIGRLADSYNEQFF
. | few | TRBJ2-3 | TRBV20-1 | TGCAGTGCTAGAATCCCAGATACGCAGTATTTT | CSARIPDTQYF
. | . | TRBJ2-1 | TRBV12-3/TRBV12-4 | TGTGCCAGCAGTTCCTGGGGCCCCGATAGGGATGAGCAGTTCTTC | CASSSWGPDRDEQFF
TRBD2 | many | TRBJ2-5 | TRBV7-2 | TGTGCCAGCAGCTTAGGAATTAGCGGGGGAGAGACCCAGTACTTC | CASSLGISGGETQYF
. | few | TRBJ1-1 | TRBV6-1 | TGTGCCAGCATGTGGTTAGGTCGGGCTTTCTTT | CASMWLGRAFF